The 10 T cell receptor beta chains in this list originate from one sample, sequenced in a study of identifying expanded T cells in peripheral blood. The data were produced by immunoSEQ multiplex PCR, yet TCRdb's version contains in-frame clones alone and is incomplete. The sample lists just over 90,000 clones, roughly 86% occurring once. The sequenced sample consisted of blood. These receptors came from a person aged 18 to 75 in good health.

This chain's CDR3 is CASIRRQPNTGELFF. In DNA form, the CDR3 reads TGTGCCAGCATCAGGCGCCAGCCTAACACCGGGGAGCTGTTTTTT. The rearrangement joins TRBV2 to TRBJ2-2; D is ambiguous. Germline V CDR1 and CDR2: SNHLY, FYNNEI. The CDR3 length is 15 residues. V dropped 7 bases and J dropped 2 bases, with 14 bases sitting between them. Full variable domain (missing parts from reference TRBV2 and TRBJ2-2): EPEVTQTPSHQVTQMGQEVILRCVPISNHLYFYWYRQILGQKVEFLVSFYNNEISEKSEIFDDQFSVERPDGSNFTLKIRSTKLEDSAMYFCASIRRQPNTGELFFGEGSRLTVL.

This chain joins TRBV7-9 and TRBJ1-2; possible D gene TRBD1, 5 bases. Germline V CDR1 and CDR2: SEHNR, FQNEAQ (reference sequence). The CDR3 sequence is 13 residues long. V gave up 1 base and J gave up 7 bases, with 10 bases separating them. The CDR3 loop is CASSLEIGAGYTF. The CDR3 nucleotides read TGTGCCAGCAGCTTAGAGATTGGGGCTGGCTACACCTTC.

The rearrangement uses TRBV6-1 and TRBJ1-6, with D hard to call. V lost 8 bases and J 0 bases, leaving 5 bases between the germline ends. The CDR3 totals 13 residues. CDR1 and CDR2 (germline): MNHNS, SASEGT. For the CDR3, the DNA is TGTGCCAGCGCCGCCTCCTATAATTCACCCCTCCACTTT. This codes for CASAASYNSPLHF.

J is TRBJ2-3 and V is TRBV2; 9 nucleotides agree with TRBD2. J lost 4 bases, V lost 3 bases, and 5 bases had no gene match. This CDR3 contains 15 residues. Germline V lookup: CDR1 SNHLY, CDR2 FYNNEI. The CDR3 spells CASSDSGSFPDTQYF. The DNA for the CDR3 is TGTGCCAGCAGTGATAGCGGGAGTTTCCCAGATACGCAGTATTTT.

The V and J genes are TRBV7-3 and TRBJ2-1; D call uncertain. The CDR3 loop spans 14 amino acids. V lost 5 bases to trimming and J lost 4 bases, with 12 bases between them. Germline V gene lookup returns CDR1 SGHTA and CDR2 FQGTGA. The CDR3 DNA reads as TGTGCCAGCAGCGAAGGCTCCGGGTACAATGAGCAGTTCTTC. This gives the protein CASSEGSGYNEQFF.

The chain is built from TRBV7-8 and TRBJ2-3; D could derive from TRBD1 or TRBD2 (5 bases each). Germline CDR1 and CDR2: SGHVS and FQNEAQ. CDR3 length equals 17 residues. The germline V and J ends were trimmed by 2 bases and 1 base, with 16 bases remaining between them. CDR3 amino acids: CASSLRGSRGGTDTQYF. CDR3 nucleotides: TGTGCCAGCAGCTTAAGGGGTTCTCGGGGCGGCACAGATACGCAGTATTTT.

This clone showed up just a few times. The chain is built from TRBV6-4 and TRBJ2-3; the match to TRBD2 covers 8 bases. Trimming took 6 bases from V and 3 from J; bases not matched to a gene: 8. Germline-derived CDR1 and CDR2 are MRHNA and SNTAGT. The CDR3 is 15 amino acids. The CDR3 reads CASSQGAGETDTQYF. For the CDR3, the DNA is TGTGCCAGCAGCCAAGGAGCGGGAGAGACAGATACGCAGTATTTT.

The chain recombines TRBV7-9 with TRBJ2-5, with D possibly being TRBD1 (5 bases). CDR3 size: 15 residues. Germline V gene sequence: CDR1 SEHNR, CDR2 FQNEAQ (reference sequence). V lost 0 bases to trimming and J lost 1 base, with 9 bases between them. CDR3 DNA sequence: TGTGCCAGCAGCTTAGCAAGACAGCCCCAAGAGACCCAGTACTTC. It yields the protein CASSLARQPQETQYF.

The rearrangement links TRBV9 to TRBJ2-7; possibly TRBD1 for D (5 bases). The CDR3 runs to 12 residues. Trimming took 4 bases from V and 4 from J, leaving 9 bases between them. Germline CDR1 is SGDLS and CDR2 is YYNGEE. The CDR3 bases are TGTGCCAGCAGCAAGGACAATTACGAGCAGTACTTC. It translates to CASSKDNYEQYF.

The chain combines TRBV6-5 with TRBJ2-5, with D possibly TRBD2 on 6 matching bases. The V gene lost 6 bases and the J gene lost 5 bases, with 13 bases spanning the gap. CDR1 is MNHEY and CDR2 is SVGAGI in the germline V gene. CDR3 length: 13 amino acids. CDR3 DNA sequence: TGTGCCAGCAGCCGACTAGTGAGCGAGACCCAGTACTTC. This sequence encodes CASSRLVSETQYF.